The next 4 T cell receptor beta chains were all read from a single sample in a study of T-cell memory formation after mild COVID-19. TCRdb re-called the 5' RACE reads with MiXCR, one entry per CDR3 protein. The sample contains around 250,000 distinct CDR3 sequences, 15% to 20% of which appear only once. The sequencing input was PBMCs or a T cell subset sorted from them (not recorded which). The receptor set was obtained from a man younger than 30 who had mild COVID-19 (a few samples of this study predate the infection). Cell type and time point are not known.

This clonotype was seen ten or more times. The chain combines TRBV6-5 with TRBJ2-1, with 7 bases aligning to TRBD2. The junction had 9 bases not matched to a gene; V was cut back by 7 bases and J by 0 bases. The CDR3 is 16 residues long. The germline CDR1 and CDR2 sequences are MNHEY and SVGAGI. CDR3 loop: CASMWGGIRSYNEQFF. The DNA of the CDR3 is TGTGCCAGCATGTGGGGAGGGATTCGCTCCTACAATGAGCAGTTCTTC.

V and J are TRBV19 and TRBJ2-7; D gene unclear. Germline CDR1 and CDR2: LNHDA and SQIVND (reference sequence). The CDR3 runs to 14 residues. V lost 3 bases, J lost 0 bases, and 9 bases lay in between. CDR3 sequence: CASSMGGSSYEQYF. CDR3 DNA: TGTGCCAGTAGTATGGGCGGTAGCTCCTACGAGCAGTACTTC.

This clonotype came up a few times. CDR3 in amino acids: CASSYYPGQRNSPLHF. In DNA form, the CDR3 reads TGTGCCAGCAGTTACTACCCGGGACAGCGTAATTCACCCCTCCACTTT. This sequence joins TRBV6-2 or TRBV6-3 and TRBJ1-6, with 7 bases matching TRBD1. The ends lost 1 base at V and 6 bases at J; junction bases unmatched: 6. Germline loops: CDR1 MNHEY, CDR2 SVGEGT. The CDR3 consists of 16 residues.

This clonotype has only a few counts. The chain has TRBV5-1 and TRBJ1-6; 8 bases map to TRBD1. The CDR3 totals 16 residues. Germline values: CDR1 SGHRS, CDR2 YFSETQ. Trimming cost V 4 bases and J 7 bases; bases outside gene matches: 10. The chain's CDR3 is CASSGGQGMGNSPLHF. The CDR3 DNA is TGCGCCAGCAGCGGAGGACAGGGAATGGGGAATTCACCCCTCCACTTT.